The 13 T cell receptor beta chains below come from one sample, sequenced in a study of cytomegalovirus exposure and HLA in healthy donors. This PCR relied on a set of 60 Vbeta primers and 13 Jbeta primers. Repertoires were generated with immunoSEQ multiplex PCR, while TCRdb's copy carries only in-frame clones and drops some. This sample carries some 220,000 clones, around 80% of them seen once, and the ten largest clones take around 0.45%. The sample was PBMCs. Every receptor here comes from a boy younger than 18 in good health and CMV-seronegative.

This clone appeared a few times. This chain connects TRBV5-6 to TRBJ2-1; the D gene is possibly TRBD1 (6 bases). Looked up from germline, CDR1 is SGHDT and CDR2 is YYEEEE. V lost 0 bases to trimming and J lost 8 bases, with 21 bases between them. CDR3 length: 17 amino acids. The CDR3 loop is CASSLAWSGASMDEQFF. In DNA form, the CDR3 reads TGTGCCAGCAGCTTGGCCTGGTCAGGGGCCTCTATGGATGAGCAGTTCTTC.

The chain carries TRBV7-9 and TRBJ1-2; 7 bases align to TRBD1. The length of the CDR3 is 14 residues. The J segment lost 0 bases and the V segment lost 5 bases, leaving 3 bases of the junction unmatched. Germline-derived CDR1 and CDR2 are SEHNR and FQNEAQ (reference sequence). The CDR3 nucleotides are TGTGCCAGCAGCAGGGGGCGGCCTAACTATGGCTACACCTTC. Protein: CASSRGRPNYGYTF.

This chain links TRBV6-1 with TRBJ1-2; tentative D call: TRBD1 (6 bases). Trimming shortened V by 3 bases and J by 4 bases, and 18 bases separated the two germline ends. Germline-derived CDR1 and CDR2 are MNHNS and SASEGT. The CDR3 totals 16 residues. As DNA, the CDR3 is TGTGCCAGCAGTGAGAAACAGGGACATCTATTCTATGGCTACACCTTC. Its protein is CASSEKQGHLFYGYTF.

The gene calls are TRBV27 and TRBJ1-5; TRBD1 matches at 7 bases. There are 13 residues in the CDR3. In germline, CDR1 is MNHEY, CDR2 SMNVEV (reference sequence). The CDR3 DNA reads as TGTCCCACAGGGGTCATACACAATCAGCCCCAGCATTTT. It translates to CPTGVIHNQPQHF.

The CDR3 region has the DNA TGCGCCAGCAGCAGCCAGGGTTCTGGAAACACCATATATTTT. It specifies CASSSQGSGNTIYF. The rearrangement uses TRBV5-1 and TRBJ1-3; possible D gene TRBD1, 5 bases. V lost 4 bases and J 1 base, leaving 9 bases between the germline ends. The germline V gene encodes CDR1 SGHRS and CDR2 YFSETQ. CDR3 length: 14 amino acids.

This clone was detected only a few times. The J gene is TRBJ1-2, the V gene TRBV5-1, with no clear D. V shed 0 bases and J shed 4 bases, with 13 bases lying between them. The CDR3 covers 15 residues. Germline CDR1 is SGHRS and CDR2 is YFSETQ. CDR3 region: CASSLGKGGSYGYTF. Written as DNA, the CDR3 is TGCGCCAGCAGCTTGGGGAAGGGTGGGAGCTATGGCTACACCTTC.

DNA for the CDR3: TGTGCCAGCTCATCGGGACAGGGAAGGACGGGGGAGACCCAGTACTTC. Protein sequence: CASSSGQGRTGETQYF. This rearrangement joins TRBV18 to TRBJ2-5, with TRBD1 identical over 9 bases. The J segment lost 5 bases and the V segment lost 5 bases, leaving 12 bases of the junction unmatched. The CDR3 contains 16 residues. CDR1 KGHSH and CDR2 LQKENI come from the germline V gene.

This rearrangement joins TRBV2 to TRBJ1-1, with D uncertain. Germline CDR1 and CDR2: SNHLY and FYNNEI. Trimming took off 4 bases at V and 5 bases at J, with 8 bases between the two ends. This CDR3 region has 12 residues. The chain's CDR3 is CASSGFLTEAFF. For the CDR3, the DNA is TGTGCCAGCAGTGGTTTCCTTACTGAAGCTTTCTTT.

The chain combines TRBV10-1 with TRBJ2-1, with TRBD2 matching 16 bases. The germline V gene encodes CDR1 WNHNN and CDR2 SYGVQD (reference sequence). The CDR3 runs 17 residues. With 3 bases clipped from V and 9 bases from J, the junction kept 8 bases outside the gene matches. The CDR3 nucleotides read TGCGCCAGCAGTGACGCCGGGACTAGCGGGAGGGCCGTTGAGCAGTTCTTC. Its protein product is CASSDAGTSGRAVEQFF.

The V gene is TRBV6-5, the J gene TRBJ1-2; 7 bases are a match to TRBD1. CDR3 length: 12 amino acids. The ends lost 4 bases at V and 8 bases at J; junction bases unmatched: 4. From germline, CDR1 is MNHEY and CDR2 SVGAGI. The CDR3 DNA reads TGTGCCAGCAGTTTCCCGGGACAGGGCTACACCTTC. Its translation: CASSFPGQGYTF.

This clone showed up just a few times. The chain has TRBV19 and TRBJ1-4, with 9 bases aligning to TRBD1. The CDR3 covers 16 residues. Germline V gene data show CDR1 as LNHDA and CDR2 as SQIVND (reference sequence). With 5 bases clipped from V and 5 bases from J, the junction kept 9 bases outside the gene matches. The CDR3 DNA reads TGTGCCAGTAGTCACATAAAAGGACAGGGGAATGAAAAACTGTTTTTT. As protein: CASSHIKGQGNEKLFF.

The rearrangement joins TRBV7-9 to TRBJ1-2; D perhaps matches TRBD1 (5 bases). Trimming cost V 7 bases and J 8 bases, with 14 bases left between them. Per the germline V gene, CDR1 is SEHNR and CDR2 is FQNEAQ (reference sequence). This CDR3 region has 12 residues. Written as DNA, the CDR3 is TGTGCCAGCACCTCCGGCGGGGACGGCTACACCTTC. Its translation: CASTSGGDGYTF.

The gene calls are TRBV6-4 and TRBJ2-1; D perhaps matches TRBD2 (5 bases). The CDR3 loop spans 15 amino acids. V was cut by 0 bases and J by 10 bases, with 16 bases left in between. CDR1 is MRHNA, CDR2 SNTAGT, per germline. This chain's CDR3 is CASSDSAAAAHEQFF. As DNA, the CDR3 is TGTGCCAGCAGTGACTCGGCAGCGGCAGCTCACGAGCAGTTCTTC.